The source of this T cell receptor (beta chain) is a study of shared clonotypes between healthy human individuals. In the study overall: Each donor had three CD4 naive, three CD4 memory, two CD8 naive and one CD8 memory plate.

CDR3 size: 14 residues. V gave up 1 base and J gave up 5 bases, with 12 bases separating them. CDR1 and CDR2 from the germline V gene are MNHEY and SMNVEV (reference sequence). In regard to this clone: Other nucleotide sequences from this sample produce the same CDR3.

Profiling relied on immunoSEQ multiplex PCR, and the TCRdb table lists in-frame clones only, not all of them. The table lists some 680,000 clones, roughly 72% of them singletons. The source of this sequence is a woman in her twenties or thirties in good health. This chain connects TRBV27 to TRBJ2-7; possible D gene TRBD1, 5 bases. The sample consisted of memory CD4+ T cells sorted from blood. The subset: CD45RA-negative fraction. CDR3 bases: TGTGCCAGCAGTTTATACGCAGGGTTGGACGAGCAGTACTTC. Protein: CASSLYAGLDEQYF.